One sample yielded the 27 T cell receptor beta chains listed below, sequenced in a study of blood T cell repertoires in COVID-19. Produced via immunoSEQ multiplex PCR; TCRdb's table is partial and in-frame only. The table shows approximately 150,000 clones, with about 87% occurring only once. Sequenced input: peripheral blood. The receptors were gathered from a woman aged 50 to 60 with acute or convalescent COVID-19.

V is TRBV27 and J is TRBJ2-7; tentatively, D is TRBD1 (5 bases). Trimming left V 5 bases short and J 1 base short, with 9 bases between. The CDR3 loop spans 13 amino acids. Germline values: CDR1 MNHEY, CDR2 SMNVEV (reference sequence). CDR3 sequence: CASSQTVSYEQYF. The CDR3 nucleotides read TGTGCCAGCAGTCAGACAGTTTCCTACGAGCAGTACTTC.

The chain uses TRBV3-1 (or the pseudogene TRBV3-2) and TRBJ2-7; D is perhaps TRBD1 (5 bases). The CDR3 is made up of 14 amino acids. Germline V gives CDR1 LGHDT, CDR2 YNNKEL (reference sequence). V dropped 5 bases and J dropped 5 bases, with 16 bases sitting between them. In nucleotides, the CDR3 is TGTGCCAGCAGCTCCCTGGCCGACAGACACGAGCAGTACTTC. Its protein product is CASSSLADRHEQYF.

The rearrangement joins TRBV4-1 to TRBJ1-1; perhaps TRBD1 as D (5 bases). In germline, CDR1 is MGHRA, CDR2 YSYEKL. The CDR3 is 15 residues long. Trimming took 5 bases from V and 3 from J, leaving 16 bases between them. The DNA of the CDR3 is TGCGCCAGCAGCGCACAGGTAAAAGGGGACACTGAAGCTTTCTTT. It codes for CASSAQVKGDTEAFF.

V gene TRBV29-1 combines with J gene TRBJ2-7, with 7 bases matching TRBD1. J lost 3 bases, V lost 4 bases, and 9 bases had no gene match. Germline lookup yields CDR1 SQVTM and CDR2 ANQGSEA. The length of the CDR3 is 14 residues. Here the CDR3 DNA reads TGCAGCGTTGGACAGGGTGAATTTATCTACGAGCAGTACTTC. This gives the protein CSVGQGEFIYEQYF.

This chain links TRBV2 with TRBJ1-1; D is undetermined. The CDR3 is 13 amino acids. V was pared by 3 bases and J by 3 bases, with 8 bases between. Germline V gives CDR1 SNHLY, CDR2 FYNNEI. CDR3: CASSDPSDTEAFF. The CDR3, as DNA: TGTGCCAGCAGTGATCCGTCGGACACTGAAGCTTTCTTT.

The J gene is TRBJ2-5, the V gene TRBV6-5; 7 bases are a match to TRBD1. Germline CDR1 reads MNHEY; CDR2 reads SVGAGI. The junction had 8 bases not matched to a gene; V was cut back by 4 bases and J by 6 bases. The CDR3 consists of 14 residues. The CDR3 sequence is CASSLNRQGQTQYF. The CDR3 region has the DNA TGTGCCAGCAGTTTAAACCGACAGGGACAGACCCAGTACTTC.

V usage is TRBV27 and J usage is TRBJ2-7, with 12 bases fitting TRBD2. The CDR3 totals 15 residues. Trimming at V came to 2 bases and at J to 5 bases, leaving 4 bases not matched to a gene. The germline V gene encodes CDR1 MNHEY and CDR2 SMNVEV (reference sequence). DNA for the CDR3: TGTGCCAGCAGTTTAACTAGCGGGGGGATCAACGAGCAGTACTTC. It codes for CASSLTSGGINEQYF.

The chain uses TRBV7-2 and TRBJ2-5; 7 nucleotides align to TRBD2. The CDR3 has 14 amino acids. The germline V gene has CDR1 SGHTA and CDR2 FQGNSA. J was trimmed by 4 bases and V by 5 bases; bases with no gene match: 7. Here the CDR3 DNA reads TGTGCCAGCAGCCGCAGAACTAGCGTAGAGACCCAGTACTTC. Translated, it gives CASSRRTSVETQYF.

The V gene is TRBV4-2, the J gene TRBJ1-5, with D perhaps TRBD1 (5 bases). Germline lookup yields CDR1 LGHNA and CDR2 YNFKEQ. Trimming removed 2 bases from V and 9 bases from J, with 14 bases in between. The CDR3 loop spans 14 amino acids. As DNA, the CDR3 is TGTGCCAGCAGCCAACTTCGGGACTTAGGGCCCCAGCATTTT. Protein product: CASSQLRDLGPQHF.

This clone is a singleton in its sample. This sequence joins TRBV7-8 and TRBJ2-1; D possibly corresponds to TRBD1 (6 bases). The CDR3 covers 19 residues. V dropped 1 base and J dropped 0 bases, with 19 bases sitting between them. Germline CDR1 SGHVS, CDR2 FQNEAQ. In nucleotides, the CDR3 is TGTGCCAGCAGCTTAGATCTTCAACAGGGTGTAAGCTCCTACAATGAGCAGTTCTTC. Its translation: CASSLDLQQGVSSYNEQFF. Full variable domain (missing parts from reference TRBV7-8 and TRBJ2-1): GAGVSQSPRYKVAKRGQDVALRCDPISGHVSLFWYQQALGQGPEFLTYFQNEAQLDKSGLPSDRFFAERPEGSVSTLKIQRTQQEDSAVYLCASSLDLQQGVSSYNEQFFGPGTRLTVL.

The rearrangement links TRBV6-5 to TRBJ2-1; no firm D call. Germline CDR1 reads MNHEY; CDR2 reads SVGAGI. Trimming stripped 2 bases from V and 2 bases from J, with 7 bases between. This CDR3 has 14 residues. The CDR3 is CASSYELAYNEQFF. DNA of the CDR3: TGTGCCAGCAGTTACGAGTTAGCCTACAATGAGCAGTTCTTC.

CDR3 in DNA: TGTGCCAGTAGCCCACGCCAGGGGGCTCTAGCTAACTATGGCTACACCTTC. Its translation is CASSPRQGALANYGYTF. The J gene is TRBJ1-2, the V gene TRBV19; 8 bases match TRBD1. The CDR3 length is 17 residues. Germline lookup yields CDR1 LNHDA and CDR2 SQIVND (reference sequence). V dropped 6 bases and J dropped 0; count of bases not matched to a gene: 12.

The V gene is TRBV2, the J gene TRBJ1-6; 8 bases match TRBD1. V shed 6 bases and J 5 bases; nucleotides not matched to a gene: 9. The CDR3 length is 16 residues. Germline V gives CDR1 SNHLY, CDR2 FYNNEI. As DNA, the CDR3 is TGTGCCAGCAGCTTAACCGGGACAGGAGATAATTCACCCCTCCACTTT. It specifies CASSLTGTGDNSPLHF.

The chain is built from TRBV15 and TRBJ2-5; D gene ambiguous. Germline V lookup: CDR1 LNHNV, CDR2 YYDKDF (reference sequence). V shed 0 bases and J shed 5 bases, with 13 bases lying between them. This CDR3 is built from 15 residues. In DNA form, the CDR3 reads TGTGCCACCAGCAGAGATCTTGAACTCACGGAGACCCAGTACTTC. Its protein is CATSRDLELTETQYF.

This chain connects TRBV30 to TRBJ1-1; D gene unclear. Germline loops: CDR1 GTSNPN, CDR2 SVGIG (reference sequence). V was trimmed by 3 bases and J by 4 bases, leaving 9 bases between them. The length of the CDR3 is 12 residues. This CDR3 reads CAWRSRGTEAFF. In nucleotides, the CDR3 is TGTGCCTGGAGGTCCCGGGGCACTGAAGCTTTCTTT. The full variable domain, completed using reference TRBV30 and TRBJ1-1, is SQTIHQWPATLVQPVGSPLSLECTVEGTSNPNLYWYRQAAGRGLQLLFYSVGIGQISSEVPQNLSASRPQDRQFILSSKKLLLSDSGFYLCAWRSRGTEAFFGQGTRLTVV.

The CDR3 DNA sequence: TGTGCCAGCAGCCCGGGACAGGGAATAGCCTACGAGCAGTACTTC. This gives the protein CASSPGQGIAYEQYF. The V and J genes are TRBV5-6 and TRBJ2-7; 9 positions agree with TRBD1. CDR1 and CDR2 (germline): SGHDT, YYEEEE. Germline trimming cut 4 bases from V and 2 bases from J; bases unmatched to any gene: 7. The CDR3 contains 15 residues.

CDR3 in DNA: TGTGCCTGGAGACAGGGGGTTAACACTGAAGCTTTCTTT. Translated, it gives CAWRQGVNTEAFF. The rearrangement uses TRBV30 and TRBJ1-1, with 8 bases lining up with TRBD1. J was trimmed by 2 bases and V by 3 bases; bases with no gene match: 2. The CDR3 length is 13 residues. Germline values: CDR1 GTSNPN, CDR2 SVGIG (reference sequence). The complete variable domain, with remaining parts taken from reference TRBV30 and TRBJ1-1, reads SQTIHQWPATLVQPVGSPLSLECTVEGTSNPNLYWYRQAAGRGLQLLFYSVGIGQISSEVPQNLSASRPQDRQFILSSKKLLLSDSGFYLCAWRQGVNTEAFFGQGTRLTVV.

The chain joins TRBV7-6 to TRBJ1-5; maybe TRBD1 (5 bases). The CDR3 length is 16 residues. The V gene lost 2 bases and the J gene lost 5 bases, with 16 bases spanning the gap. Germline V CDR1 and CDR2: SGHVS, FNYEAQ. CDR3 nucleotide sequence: TGTGCCAGCAGCTTATTCCCGGGGGAAAATTATCAGCCCCAGCATTTT. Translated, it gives CASSLFPGENYQPQHF.

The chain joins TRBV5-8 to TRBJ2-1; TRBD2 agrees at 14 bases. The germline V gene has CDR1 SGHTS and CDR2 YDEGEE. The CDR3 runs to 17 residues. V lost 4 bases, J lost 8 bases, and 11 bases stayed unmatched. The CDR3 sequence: CASSRGLAGVRGHEQFF. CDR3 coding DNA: TGTGCCAGCAGCCGGGGACTAGCGGGAGTGAGGGGTCATGAGCAGTTCTTC. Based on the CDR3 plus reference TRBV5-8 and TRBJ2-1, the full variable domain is EAGVTQSPTHLIKTRGQQATLRCSPISGHTSVYWYQQALGLGLQFLLWYDEGEERNRGNFPPRFSGRQFPNYSSELNVNALELEDSALYLCASSRGLAGVRGHEQFFGPGTRLTVL.

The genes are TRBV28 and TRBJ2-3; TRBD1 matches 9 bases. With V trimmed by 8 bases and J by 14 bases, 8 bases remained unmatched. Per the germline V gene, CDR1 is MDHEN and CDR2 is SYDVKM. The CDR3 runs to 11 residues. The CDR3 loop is CASDTGQGRYF. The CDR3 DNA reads TGTGCCAGCGATACGGGACAGGGAAGGTATTTT.

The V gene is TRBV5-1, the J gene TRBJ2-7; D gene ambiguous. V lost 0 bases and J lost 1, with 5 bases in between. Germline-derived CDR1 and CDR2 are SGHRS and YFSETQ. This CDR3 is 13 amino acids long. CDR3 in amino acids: CASSLGQSYEQYF. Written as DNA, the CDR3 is TGCGCCAGCAGCTTGGGGCAGTCCTACGAGCAGTACTTC.

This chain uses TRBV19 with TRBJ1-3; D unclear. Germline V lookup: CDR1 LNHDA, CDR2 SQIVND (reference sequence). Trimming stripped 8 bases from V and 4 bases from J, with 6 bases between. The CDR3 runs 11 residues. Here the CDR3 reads CASGRGNTIYF. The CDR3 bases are TGTGCCAGTGGGAGAGGAAACACCATATATTTT.

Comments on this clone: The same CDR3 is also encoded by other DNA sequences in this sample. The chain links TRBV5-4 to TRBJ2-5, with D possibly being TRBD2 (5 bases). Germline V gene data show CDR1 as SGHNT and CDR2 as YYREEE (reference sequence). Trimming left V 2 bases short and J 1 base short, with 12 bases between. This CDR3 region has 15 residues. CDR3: CASSFDRGFQETQYF. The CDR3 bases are TGTGCCAGCAGCTTCGACCGGGGATTCCAAGAGACCCAGTACTTC.

The CDR3 is CASSLLGGAGDTQYF. CDR3 in DNA: TGTGCCAGCAGTTTACTCGGGGGGGCAGGAGATACGCAGTATTTT. The J gene is TRBJ2-3, the V gene TRBV27, with 8 bases lining up with TRBD2. The germline V gene encodes CDR1 MNHEY and CDR2 SMNVEV (reference sequence). The CDR3 is made up of 15 amino acids. Trimming took 2 bases from V and 5 from J; bases not matched to a gene: 6.

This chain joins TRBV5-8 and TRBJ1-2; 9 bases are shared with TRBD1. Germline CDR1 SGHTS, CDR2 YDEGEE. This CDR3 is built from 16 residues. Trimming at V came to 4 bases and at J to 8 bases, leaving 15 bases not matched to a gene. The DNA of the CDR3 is TGTGCCAGCAGCCTAACAATGGGACAGGGCATTCGCGGCTACACCTTC. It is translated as CASSLTMGQGIRGYTF.

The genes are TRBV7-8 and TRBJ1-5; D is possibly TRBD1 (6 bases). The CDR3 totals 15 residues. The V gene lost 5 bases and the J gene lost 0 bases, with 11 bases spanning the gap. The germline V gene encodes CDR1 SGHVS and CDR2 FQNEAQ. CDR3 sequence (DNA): TGTGCCAGCAGCCCCCGACAGGATAGCAATCAGCCCCAGCATTTT. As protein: CASSPRQDSNQPQHF.

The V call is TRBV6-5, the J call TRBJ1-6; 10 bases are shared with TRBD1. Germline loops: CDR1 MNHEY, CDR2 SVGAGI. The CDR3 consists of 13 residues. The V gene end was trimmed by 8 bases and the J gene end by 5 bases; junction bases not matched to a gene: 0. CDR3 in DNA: TGTGCCAGCGGGACAGGGGATAATTCACCCCTCCACTTT. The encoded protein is CASGTGDNSPLHF.